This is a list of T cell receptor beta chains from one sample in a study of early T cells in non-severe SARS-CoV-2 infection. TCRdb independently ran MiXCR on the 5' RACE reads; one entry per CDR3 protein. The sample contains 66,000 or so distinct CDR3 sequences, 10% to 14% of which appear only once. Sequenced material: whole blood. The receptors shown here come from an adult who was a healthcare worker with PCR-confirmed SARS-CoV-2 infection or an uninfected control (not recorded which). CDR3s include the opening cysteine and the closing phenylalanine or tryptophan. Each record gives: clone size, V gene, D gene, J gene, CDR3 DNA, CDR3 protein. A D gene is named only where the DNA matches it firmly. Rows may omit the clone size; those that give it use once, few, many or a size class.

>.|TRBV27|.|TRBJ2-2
TGTGCCAGCAGTCCATCCCAGGCCGGGGAGCTGTTTTTT
CASSPSQAGELFF
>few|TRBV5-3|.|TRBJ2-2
TGTGCCAGAAGCTGTAATCGGGGTGGGATGTTTTTT
CARSCNRGGMFF
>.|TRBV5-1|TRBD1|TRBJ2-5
TGCGCCAGCAGCGAAAATCAGGGGGCTGAGACCCAGTACTTC
CASSENQGAETQYF
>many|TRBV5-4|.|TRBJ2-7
TGTGCCAGCAGCTTGGGAGGGGCCCCCTACGAGCAGTACTTC
CASSLGGAPYEQYF
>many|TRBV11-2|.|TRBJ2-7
TGTGCCAGCAGCTTAACAGCGAGTAGTGGGCAGTACTTC
CASSLTASSGQYF
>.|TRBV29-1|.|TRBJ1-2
TGCAGCGTCTCCCTTCGAGGCCATGGCTACACCTTC
CSVSLRGHGYTF
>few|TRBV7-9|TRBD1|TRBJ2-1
TGTGCCACCGAACGGTCAGGGGGCAACGAGCAGTTCTTC
CATERSGGNEQFF
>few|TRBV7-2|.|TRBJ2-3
TGTGCCAGCGTCGGAAGCAGGGTCCGAACAGATACGCAGTATTTT
CASVGSRVRTDTQYF
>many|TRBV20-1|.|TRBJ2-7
TGCAGTGCTAGAGGAGTCCTCGACGGAGCCGACGAGCAGTACTTC
CSARGVLDGADEQYF
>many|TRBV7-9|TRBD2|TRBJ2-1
TGTGCCAGCAGCCGACTAGCGGGGGTACACAATGAGCAGTTCTTC
CASSRLAGVHNEQFF
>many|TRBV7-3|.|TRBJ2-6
TGTGCCAGCAGCGAATCAAGTCCCAACGTCCTGACTTTC
CASSESSPNVLTF
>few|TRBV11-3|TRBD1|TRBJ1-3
TGTGCCAGCAGCAAACAGGGGACCTCTGGAAACACCATATATTTT
CASSKQGTSGNTIYF
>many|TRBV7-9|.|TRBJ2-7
TGTGCCAGCAGCCCTGGTCCAACCAGGGCCTACGAGCAGTACTTC
CASSPGPTRAYEQYF
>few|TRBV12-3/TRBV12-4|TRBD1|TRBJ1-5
TGTGCCAGCAGTTTAGGAGGGACAGAAAATCAGCCCCAGCATTTT
CASSLGGTENQPQHF
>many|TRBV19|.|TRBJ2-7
TGTGCCAGTAGTCCCCCCGGGCATACCTACGAGCAGTACTTC
CASSPPGHTYEQYF
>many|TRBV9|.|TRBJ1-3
TGTGCCAGCAGCCCCAGCCCGGGGGGGGTCTCTGGAAACACCATATATTTT
CASSPSPGGVSGNTIYF
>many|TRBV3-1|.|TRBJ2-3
TGTGCCAGCAGCCAAGATCAACCGGCTAGGGCTGAGGATACGCAGTATTTT
CASSQDQPARAEDTQYF
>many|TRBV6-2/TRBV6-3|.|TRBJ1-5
TGTGCCAGCAGCTCGGGACCGAGAAAGCCCCAGCATTTT
CASSSGPRKPQHF
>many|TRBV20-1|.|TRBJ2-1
TGCAGTGGGTATTACATTGGGCGTTCTGAGCAGTTCTTC
CSGYYIGRSEQFF
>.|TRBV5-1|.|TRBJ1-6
TGCGCCAGCAGCTTACAGGGTTATAATTCACCCCTCCACTTT
CASSLQGYNSPLHF
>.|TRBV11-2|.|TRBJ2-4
TGTGCCAGCAGCTTAGGGTTGCTAGCCAAAAACATTCAGTACTTC
CASSLGLLAKNIQYF
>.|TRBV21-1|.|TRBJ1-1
TGTGCAGAGTGGGACAGGGCGGGGACTGAAGCTTTCTTT
CAEWDRAGTEAFF
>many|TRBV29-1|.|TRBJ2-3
TGCAGCGTTGTCCCGGGACGGAACACAGATACGCAGTATTTT
CSVVPGRNTDTQYF
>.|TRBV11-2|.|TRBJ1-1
TGTGCCAGCAGCTTAAGCCGGGGCAGACCTGACACTGAAGCTTTCTTT
CASSLSRGRPDTEAFF
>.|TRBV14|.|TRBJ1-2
TGTGCCAGCAGCCGAACCGGGACTGGCAACTATGGCTACACCTTC
CASSRTGTGNYGYTF
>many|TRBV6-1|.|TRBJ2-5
TGTGCCAGCAGTGAAGGGACATTTCAGATACACCAAGAGACCCAGTACTTC
CASSEGTFQIHQETQYF
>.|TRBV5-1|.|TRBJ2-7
TGCGCCAGCAGCTCCGAACCGGGACACCTCTACGAGCAGTACTTC
CASSSEPGHLYEQYF
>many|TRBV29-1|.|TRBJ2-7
TGCAGCGTTGGGACCTACGCCTACGAGCAGTACTTC
CSVGTYAYEQYF
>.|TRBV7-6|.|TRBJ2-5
TGTGCCAGCAGCCGTAAACCGGACAGACAAGAGACCCAGTACTTC
CASSRKPDRQETQYF
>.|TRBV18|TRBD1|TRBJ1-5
TGTGCCAGCTCACCGTCCCGGGACAGGGTAAATCAGCCCCAGCATTTT
CASSPSRDRVNQPQHF
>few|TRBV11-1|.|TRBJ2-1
TGTGCCAGCAGCTTAGCGAGGAGCGCGGGGCAGTTCTTC
CASSLARSAGQFF
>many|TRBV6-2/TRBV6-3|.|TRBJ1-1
TGTGCCAGCAGCACTACAGCGAACACTGAAGCTTTCTTT
CASSTTANTEAFF
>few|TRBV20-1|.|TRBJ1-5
TGCAGTGCCAAAAGGGCCTTAGATCAGCCCCAGCATTTT
CSAKRALDQPQHF
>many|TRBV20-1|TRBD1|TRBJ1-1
TGCAGTGCACTGGACAGGGGAGGAGGCACTGAAGCTTTCTTT
CSALDRGGGTEAFF
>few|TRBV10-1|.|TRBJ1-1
TGCGCCAGCAGTGATGCAGGGATGAACACTGAAGCTTTCTTT
CASSDAGMNTEAFF
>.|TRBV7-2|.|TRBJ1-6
TGTGCCAGCAGCTTATGGCCGGGACGCCCAGGGATCAATTCACCCCTCCACTTT
CASSLWPGRPGINSPLHF
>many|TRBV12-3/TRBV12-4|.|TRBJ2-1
TGTGCCAGCAGTTTCAACTCTGGGGGCGTATTCCCCTACAATGAGCAGTTCTTC
CASSFNSGGVFPYNEQFF
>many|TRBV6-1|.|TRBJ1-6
TGTGCCAGCAGTGAAGCGTGGAATTCACCCCTCCACTTT
CASSEAWNSPLHF
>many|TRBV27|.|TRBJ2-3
TGTGCCAGCAGTTTAAGGTCTACTAGCACAGATACGCAGTATTTT
CASSLRSTSTDTQYF
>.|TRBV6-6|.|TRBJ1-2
TGTGCCAGCAGCCCAGTGGGGGGGGCGGATGGCTACACCTTC
CASSPVGGADGYTF
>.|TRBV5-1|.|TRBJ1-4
TGCGCCAGCAGCATCGGACAGTACAGACGGCTTAATGAAAAACTGTTTTTT
CASSIGQYRRLNEKLFF
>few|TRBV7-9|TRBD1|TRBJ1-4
TGTGCCAGCAGCTTAGGGCAGGGGGCGGAAAAACTGTTTTTT
CASSLGQGAEKLFF
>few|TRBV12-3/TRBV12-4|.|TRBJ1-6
TGTGCCATCGCGAGTCTGGGGGGCCTCAATTCACCCCTCCACTTT
CAIASLGGLNSPLHF
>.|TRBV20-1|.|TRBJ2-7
TGCAGTGCTAGAGATGCTATCAGGGGGGGCGAGCAGTACTTC
CSARDAIRGGEQYF
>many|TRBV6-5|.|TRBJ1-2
TGTGCCAGCAGATCGAGGACACACTCCCTCGATGGCTACACCTTC
CASRSRTHSLDGYTF